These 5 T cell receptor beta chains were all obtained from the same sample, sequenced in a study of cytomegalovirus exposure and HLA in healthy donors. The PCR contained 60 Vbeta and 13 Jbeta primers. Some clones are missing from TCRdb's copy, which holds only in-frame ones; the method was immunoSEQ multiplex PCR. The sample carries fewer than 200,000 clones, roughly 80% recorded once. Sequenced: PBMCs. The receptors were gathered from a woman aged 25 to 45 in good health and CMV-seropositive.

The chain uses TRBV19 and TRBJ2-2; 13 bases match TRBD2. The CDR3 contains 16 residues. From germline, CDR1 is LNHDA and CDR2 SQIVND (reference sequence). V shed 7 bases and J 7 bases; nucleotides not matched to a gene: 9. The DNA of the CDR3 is TGTGCCAGTATCCGGGGACTAGCGGGGAGTGGCGGGGAGCTGTTTTTT. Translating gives CASIRGLAGSGGELFF. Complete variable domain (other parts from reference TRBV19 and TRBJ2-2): DGGITQSPKYLFRKEGQNVTLSCEQNLNHDAMYWYRQDPGQGLRLIYYSQIVNDFQKGDIAEGYSVSREKKESFPLTVTSAQKNPTAFYLCASIRGLAGSGGELFFGEGSRLTVL.

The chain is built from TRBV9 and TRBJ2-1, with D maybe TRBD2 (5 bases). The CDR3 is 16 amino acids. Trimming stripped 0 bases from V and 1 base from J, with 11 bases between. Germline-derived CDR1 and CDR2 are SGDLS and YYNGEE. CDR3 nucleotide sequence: TGTGCCAGCAGCGTAGCGTACGGGGAATCCTACAATGAGCAGTTCTTC. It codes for CASSVAYGESYNEQFF.

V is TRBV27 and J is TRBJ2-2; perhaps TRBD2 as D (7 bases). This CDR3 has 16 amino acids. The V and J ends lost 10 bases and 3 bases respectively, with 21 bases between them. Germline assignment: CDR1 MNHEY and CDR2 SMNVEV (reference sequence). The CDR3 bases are TGTGCCACCTCCCCCGGGGGGCGCCAGGACACCGGGGAGCTGTTTTTT. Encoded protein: CATSPGGRQDTGELFF.

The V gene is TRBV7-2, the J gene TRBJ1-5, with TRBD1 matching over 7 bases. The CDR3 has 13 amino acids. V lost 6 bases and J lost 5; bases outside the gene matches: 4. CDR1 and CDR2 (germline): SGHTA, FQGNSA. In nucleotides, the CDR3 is TGTGCCAGCAGTTGGGACAGAGATCAGCCCCAGCATTTT. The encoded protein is CASSWDRDQPQHF.

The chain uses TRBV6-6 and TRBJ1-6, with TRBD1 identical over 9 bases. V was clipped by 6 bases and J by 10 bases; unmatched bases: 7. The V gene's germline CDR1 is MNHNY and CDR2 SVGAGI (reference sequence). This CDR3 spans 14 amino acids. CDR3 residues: CASRGDRERSPLHF. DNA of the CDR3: TGTGCCAGCAGAGGGGACAGGGAGAGGTCACCCCTCCACTTT.